Following are 4 T cell receptor beta chains from one sample sequenced in a study of regulatory T cells in long-lasting Graves disease. Time point described: newly diagnosed GD, antithyroid drugs for less than 3 months. PBMC-extracted RNA yielded the TCR library. Arm-PCR of CDR3 regions and iRepertoire HTBI primers were used to build TCR beta libraries. TCRdb redid the calling of the multiplex PCR reads with MiXCR, one entry per CDR3 protein. This table holds a few hundred thousand distinct CDR3 sequences, roughly 14% found once. The sample was also reused in another study, on T cells in Graves' hyperthyroidism and ophthalmopathy.

This specimen was peripheral blood mononuclear cells (PBMCs), taken at new diagnosis, from a patient treated with antithyroid drugs. These receptors were taken from a man aged 30 to 39 with Graves disease.

This clonotype was seen only a few times. J is TRBJ2-1 and V is TRBV27; D ambiguous. This CDR3 contains 15 residues. From germline, CDR1 is MNHEY and CDR2 SMNVEV (reference sequence). V dropped 4 bases and J dropped 0 bases, with 10 bases sitting between them. The CDR3 nucleotides read TGTGCCAGCAGTTCGTCCCCCTACTCCTACAATGAGCAGTTCTTC. Its protein product is CASSSSPYSYNEQFF.

This clonotype was found a few times. Germline and junction disagree at one end, which may indicate a read error. CDR3 sequence reads: CASSEGGTGELFF. CDR3 coding DNA: TGCGCCAGCAGTGAGGGAGGGACCGGGGAGCTGTTTTTT. V gene TRBV6-1 combines with J gene TRBJ2-2; 7 bases are a match to TRBD2. The germline V gene encodes CDR1 MNHNS and CDR2 SASEGT. The CDR3 has 13 residues.

This clonotype occurred many times. V usage is TRBV12-3 or TRBV12-4 and J usage is TRBJ2-1; 14 bases map to TRBD2. The CDR3 is made up of 18 amino acids. The ends lost 1 base at V and 3 bases at J; junction bases unmatched: 5. The CDR3 loop reads CASSLGGLAGVNYNEQFF. In DNA, the CDR3 is TGTGCCAGCAGTTTAGGGGGACTAGCGGGAGTTAACTACAATGAGCAGTTCTTC.

In its sample, this clonotype was seen many times. The chain combines TRBV11-2 with TRBJ2-7; D possibly matches TRBD1 or TRBD2 (5 bases each). V dropped 1 base and J dropped 5 bases, with 15 bases sitting between them. Per the germline V gene, CDR1 is SGHAT and CDR2 is FQNNGV. The CDR3 spans 15 residues. This chain's CDR3 is CASSLAGPGAHEQYF. In DNA form, the CDR3 reads TGTGCCAGCAGCTTAGCGGGGCCCGGCGCCCACGAGCAGTACTTC.